A single sample is the source of the 5 T cell receptor beta chains below, sequenced in a study of T cells in Graves' hyperthyroidism and ophthalmopathy. Amplification targeted TCR beta CDR3 regions from RNA transcripts. HTBI primers were the set used in a first-round RT-PCR of the TCR CDR3. TCRdb re-derived calls from the multiplex PCR reads in MiXCR, one entry per CDR3 protein. The sample lists 560,000 or so distinct CDR3 sequences, 46% occurring once. The sequenced material came from peripheral blood or thyroid tissue (not recorded which). The receptors stem from a young woman with Graves' hyperthyroidism.

The chain is built from TRBV2 and TRBJ1-1, with D perhaps TRBD1 (5 bases). Looked up from germline, CDR1 is SNHLY and CDR2 is FYNNEI. The length of the CDR3 is 14 residues. The V gene lost 4 bases and the J gene lost 7 bases, with 16 bases spanning the gap. As DNA, the CDR3 is TGTGCCAGCAGTGGTAATGGGGGTAGCGATGAAGCTTTCTTT. It is translated as CASSGNGGSDEAFF.

The genes are TRBV25-1 and TRBJ1-2; D is unresolved. There are 14 residues in the CDR3. Germline lookup yields CDR1 MGHDK and CDR2 SYGVNS. Trimming removed 8 bases from V and 2 bases from J, with 15 bases in between. The CDR3 here is CASSFEGGNYGYTF. CDR3 nucleotide sequence: TGTGCCAGCTCGTTCGAGGGCGGAAACTATGGCTACACCTTC.

This clonotype was observed a handful of times. The CDR3 DNA reads TGTGCCAGGGGACTAGCGGGAGATGGAGAGACCCAGTACTTC. Translating it yields CARGLAGDGETQYF. J is TRBJ2-5 and V is TRBV6-1, with TRBD2 matching 14 bases. V gave up 9 bases and J gave up 4 bases; unmatched junction bases: 4. The CDR3 is 14 amino acids. Germline-derived CDR1 and CDR2 are MNHNS and SASEGT.

This clonotype showed up many times. V usage is TRBV10-3 and J usage is TRBJ2-7, with D uncertain. Per the germline V gene, CDR1 is ENHRY and CDR2 is SYGVKD. Trimming cost V 6 bases and J 3 bases, with 9 bases left between them. This CDR3 has 12 residues. The CDR3 loop reads CAISHGDYEQYF. The DNA for the CDR3 is TGTGCCATCAGCCACGGAGACTACGAGCAGTACTTC.

This clonotype was observed once. V gene TRBV7-3 combines with J gene TRBJ2-2; 12 nucleotides align to TRBD2. With V trimmed by 2 bases and J by 6 bases, 7 bases remained unmatched. Germline V gene lookup returns CDR1 SGHTA and CDR2 FQGTGA. This CDR3 region has 17 residues. The CDR3 DNA reads as TGTGCCAGCAGCTTAGAGGCTAGCGGGAGGGCCCCCGGGGAGCTGTTTTTT. Translating it yields CASSLEASGRAPGELFF.